This record looks at one TCR beta chain sequence and its context. Thyroid surgery was preceded by no treatment in any patient. This entry is derived from a study of metastatic and nonmetastatic thyroid tumors. The CDR3 runs to 13 residues. With 5 bases removed from V and 5 bases from J, the gap between germline ends came to 16 bases. Germline V gene data show CDR1 as DFQATT and CDR2 as SNEGSKA (reference sequence). TCRdb re-called the PCR reads via MiXCR. The repertoire has thousands of clones, around 28% of them found once; the top ten carry roughly a fifth. The source is a female donor with papillary thyroid cancer or a benign thyroid nodule (not recorded which). Some clones in this sample may be carry-over from other donors' samples. The material sequenced was tumor tissue. The chain has TRBV20-1 and TRBJ2-7; either TRBD1 or TRBD2 may fit D (6 bases each). CDR3 nucleotides: TGCAGTGCTGGCGACGGGGGCTGGGACGAGCAGTACTTC. Its protein is CSAGDGGWDEQYF.